Detailed here is one T cell receptor beta chain. The data derive from a study of CD8+CD57+ T cells in acquired aplastic anemia. The CDR3 runs 14 residues. Germline V gene sequence: CDR1 SGHRS, CDR2 YFSETQ. Losses at the gene ends were 6 bases for V and 6 bases for J; bases not matched to a gene: 11. CDR3 and TCR beta VDJ profiling relied on genomic DNA as the template. Each CDR3 protein gets one entry after TCRdb re-called the reads with MiXCR. The sample holds around 210,000 distinct CDR3 sequences, 65% seen once. Sequencing was done on patients that had shown CD8+CD57+ cell expansion by flow cytometry.

The rearrangement links TRBV5-1 to TRBJ1-1, with TRBD1 matching 7 bases. Material for sequencing was sorted CD4+, CD8+, or CD8+CD57+ T cells (not recorded which) from PBMCs. The receptor was isolated from a human donor with aplastic anemia. CDR3 nucleotides: TGCGCCAGCACTGAGGGGGCGCGCCTTCCTGAAGCTTTCTTT. It is translated as CASTEGARLPEAFF.